The rows below give T cell receptor beta chains drawn from one sample of a study of blood T cell repertoires in COVID-19. Profiling relied on immunoSEQ multiplex PCR, and the TCRdb table lists in-frame clones only, not all of them. The top ten hold 10% of the sample, which has more than 350,000 clones, approximately 87% seen once. The sequencing sample was made of PBMCs or T cells enriched from blood (not recorded which). Source of these receptors: a woman aged 50 to 65 who had recovered from COVID-19. Each CDR3 is given with its conserved first and last residue. Each record gives: J gene, V gene, clone size, D gene, CDR3 protein, CDR3 DNA. D genes are given only for firm matches. Size tells how often a clone was seen (once, few, many) or the class of an expanded clone, and some rows leave it out.

j_gene: TRBJ1-5; v_gene: TRBV19; abundance: -; d_gene: TRBD1; CDR3aa: CASSMSGTVNQPQHF; CDR3nt: TGTGCCAGTAGTATGAGTGGGACAGTAAATCAGCCCCAGCATTTT
j_gene: TRBJ1-6; v_gene: TRBV28; abundance: -; d_gene: -; CDR3aa: CASSWGGIGNSPLHF; CDR3nt: TGTGCCAGCAGCTGGGGAGGGATTGGTAATTCACCCCTCCACTTT
j_gene: TRBJ1-2; v_gene: TRBV27; abundance: -; d_gene: -; CDR3aa: CASSFGQIYGYTF; CDR3nt: TGTGCCAGCAGTTTTGGACAGATCTATGGCTACACCTTC
j_gene: TRBJ1-2; v_gene: TRBV11-2; abundance: -; d_gene: -; CDR3aa: CASSQETVDYTF; CDR3nt: TGTGCCAGCAGCCAGGAGACAGTGGACTACACCTTC
j_gene: TRBJ2-6; v_gene: TRBV9; abundance: once; d_gene: TRBD1; CDR3aa: CASSDGQGKRIGANVLTF; CDR3nt: TGTGCCAGCAGCGACGGACAGGGGAAGAGGATAGGGGCCAACGTCCTGACTTTC
j_gene: TRBJ1-5; v_gene: TRBV15; abundance: -; d_gene: -; CDR3aa: CATSREVQQPQHF; CDR3nt: TGTGCCACCAGCAGAGAGGTACAGCAGCCCCAGCATTTT
j_gene: TRBJ2-2; v_gene: TRBV27; abundance: -; d_gene: -; CDR3aa: CASSFSSGELFF; CDR3nt: TGTGCCAGCAGTTTTTCCTCCGGGGAGCTGTTTTTT
j_gene: TRBJ2-2; v_gene: TRBV2; abundance: -; d_gene: TRBD1; CDR3aa: CASSLGDSNTGELFF; CDR3nt: TGTGCCAGCAGCTTGGGGGACAGTAACACCGGGGAGCTGTTTTTT
j_gene: TRBJ2-7; v_gene: TRBV28; abundance: -; d_gene: -; CDR3aa: CASTQPGADEQYF; CDR3nt: TGTGCCAGCACACAACCAGGGGCGGACGAGCAGTACTTC
j_gene: TRBJ1-5; v_gene: TRBV2; abundance: -; d_gene: -; CDR3aa: CASSAEQPQHF; CDR3nt: TGTGCCAGCAGTGCGGAGCAGCCCCAGCATTTT
j_gene: TRBJ1-3; v_gene: TRBV19; abundance: -; d_gene: -; CDR3aa: CASSLQGSGNTIYF; CDR3nt: TGTGCCAGTAGCTTACAGGGCTCTGGAAACACCATATATTTT
j_gene: TRBJ2-3; v_gene: TRBV11-2; abundance: -; d_gene: -; CDR3aa: CASRRTISTDTQYF; CDR3nt: TGTGCCAGCAGACGGACTATCTCCACAGATACGCAGTATTTT
j_gene: TRBJ2-5; v_gene: TRBV7-8; abundance: -; d_gene: -; CDR3aa: CASSPTLETQYF; CDR3nt: TGTGCCAGCAGCCCTACTTTAGAGACCCAGTACTTC
j_gene: TRBJ2-5; v_gene: TRBV12-3/TRBV12-4; abundance: -; d_gene: TRBD1; CDR3aa: CASSPGGQETQYF; CDR3nt: TGTGCCAGCAGTCCAGGGGGCCAAGAGACCCAGTACTTC
j_gene: TRBJ1-1; v_gene: TRBV2; abundance: once; d_gene: -; CDR3aa: CASRRQTGNTEAFF; CDR3nt: TGTGCCAGCCGTCGCCAGACAGGTAACACTGAAGCTTTCTTT
j_gene: TRBJ1-1; v_gene: TRBV5-1; abundance: -; d_gene: TRBD1; CDR3aa: CASSLGGVGTANTEAFF; CDR3nt: TGCGCCAGCAGCTTGGGGGGCGTTGGGACAGCCAACACTGAAGCTTTCTTT
j_gene: TRBJ2-2; v_gene: TRBV30; abundance: -; d_gene: -; CDR3aa: CAWSVLNGVYTGELFF; CDR3nt: TGTGCCTGGAGTGTACTTAACGGGGTCTACACCGGGGAGCTGTTTTTT
j_gene: TRBJ1-6; v_gene: TRBV4-1; abundance: -; d_gene: -; CDR3aa: CASSQAVTRGRSSPLHF; CDR3nt: TGCGCCAGCAGCCAAGCCGTGACCAGGGGTCGAAGTTCACCCCTCCACTTT
j_gene: TRBJ1-6; v_gene: TRBV9; abundance: -; d_gene: -; CDR3aa: CASSVRGGALNSPLHF; CDR3nt: TGTGCCAGCAGCGTGAGAGGAGGGGCGCTTAATTCACCCCTCCACTTT
j_gene: TRBJ1-2; v_gene: TRBV7-9; abundance: -; d_gene: -; CDR3aa: CASSLDSGKFGYGYTF; CDR3nt: TGTGCCAGCAGCTTAGACTCAGGGAAATTTGGATATGGCTACACCTTC
j_gene: TRBJ2-2; v_gene: TRBV9; abundance: -; d_gene: TRBD1; CDR3aa: CASSVAGTGVTGELFF; CDR3nt: TGTGCCAGCAGCGTAGCCGGGACAGGGGTCACCGGGGAGCTGTTTTTT
j_gene: TRBJ2-7; v_gene: TRBV2; abundance: -; d_gene: -; CDR3aa: CASKRGGAYEQYF; CDR3nt: TGTGCCAGCAAAAGGGGTGGGGCCTACGAGCAGTACTTC
j_gene: TRBJ1-1; v_gene: TRBV6-5; abundance: -; d_gene: TRBD1; CDR3aa: CASISGTVNTEAFF; CDR3nt: TGTGCCAGCATCTCCGGGACAGTGAACACTGAAGCTTTCTTT
j_gene: TRBJ2-7; v_gene: TRBV6-2/TRBV6-3; abundance: -; d_gene: TRBD2; CDR3aa: CASSLTGGVSYEQYF; CDR3nt: TGTGCCAGCAGTTTGACGGGGGGGGTTTCCTACGAGCAGTACTTC
j_gene: TRBJ1-5; v_gene: TRBV30; abundance: -; d_gene: TRBD1; CDR3aa: CAWSVGTVHQPQHF; CDR3nt: TGTGCCTGGAGTGTTGGGACAGTTCATCAGCCCCAGCATTTT
j_gene: TRBJ1-1; v_gene: TRBV5-1; abundance: -; d_gene: TRBD1; CDR3aa: CASSGGTGAITEAFF; CDR3nt: TGCGCCAGCAGCGGCGGGACAGGGGCGATCACTGAAGCTTTCTTT
j_gene: TRBJ2-2; v_gene: TRBV6-5; abundance: -; d_gene: -; CDR3aa: CASRAGTGELFF; CDR3nt: TGTGCCAGCAGAGCGGGCACCGGGGAGCTGTTTTTT
j_gene: TRBJ1-3; v_gene: TRBV5-1; abundance: -; d_gene: -; CDR3aa: CASSPVKAGIFRDTIYF; CDR3nt: TGCGCCAGCAGCCCCGTTAAGGCAGGGATATTTAGGGACACCATATATTTT
j_gene: TRBJ2-2; v_gene: TRBV19; abundance: -; d_gene: TRBD1; CDR3aa: CASEGQSNTGELFF; CDR3nt: TGTGCCTCAGAGGGACAGTCGAACACCGGGGAGCTGTTTTTT
j_gene: TRBJ1-6; v_gene: TRBV6-5; abundance: -; d_gene: -; CDR3aa: CASKDDTYNSPLHF; CDR3nt: TGTGCCAGCAAAGACGACACCTATAATTCACCCCTCCACTTT
j_gene: TRBJ2-7; v_gene: TRBV6-5; abundance: -; d_gene: -; CDR3aa: CASKAGDRIYEQYF; CDR3nt: TGTGCCAGCAAGGCGGGGGACAGGATCTACGAGCAGTACTTC
j_gene: TRBJ1-2; v_gene: TRBV5-1; abundance: -; d_gene: TRBD1; CDR3aa: CASSDGRQGLYGYTF; CDR3nt: TGCGCCAGCAGCGATGGACGACAGGGTCTCTATGGCTACACCTTC
j_gene: TRBJ2-2; v_gene: TRBV6-4; abundance: -; d_gene: -; CDR3aa: CASSDEYTGELFF; CDR3nt: TGTGCCAGCAGTGACGAGTACACCGGGGAGCTGTTTTTT
j_gene: TRBJ2-2; v_gene: TRBV5-1; abundance: once; d_gene: TRBD1; CDR3aa: CASSLGTGGTGELFF; CDR3nt: TGCGCCAGCAGCTTGGGGACAGGGGGCACCGGGGAGCTGTTTTTT
j_gene: TRBJ2-1; v_gene: TRBV4-3; abundance: -; d_gene: TRBD1; CDR3aa: CASSLDRGHYNEQFF; CDR3nt: TGCGCCAGCAGCCTAGACAGGGGGCACTACAATGAGCAGTTCTTC
j_gene: TRBJ2-1; v_gene: TRBV11-1; abundance: -; d_gene: TRBD2; CDR3aa: CASSLTSGGAYNEQFF; CDR3nt: TGTGCCAGCAGCTTAACTAGCGGGGGGGCCTACAATGAGCAGTTCTTC
j_gene: TRBJ1-1; v_gene: TRBV5-6; abundance: -; d_gene: -; CDR3aa: CASSPIAVGGTEAFF; CDR3nt: TGTGCCAGCAGCCCAATTGCGGTAGGGGGAACTGAAGCTTTCTTT
j_gene: TRBJ2-7; v_gene: TRBV14; abundance: -; d_gene: -; CDR3aa: CASSQDDSYEQYF; CDR3nt: TGTGCCAGCAGCCAAGATGACAGCTACGAGCAGTACTTC
j_gene: TRBJ2-7; v_gene: TRBV3-1/TRBV3-2; abundance: -; d_gene: TRBD2; CDR3aa: CASSQTSGGRREQYF; CDR3nt: TGTGCCAGCAGCCAAACTAGCGGGGGGCGCCGCGAGCAGTACTTC
j_gene: TRBJ1-1; v_gene: TRBV10-3; abundance: -; d_gene: -; CDR3aa: CAISPGGGPQGAFF; CDR3nt: TGTGCCATCAGCCCCGGGGGGGGACCACAAGGAGCTTTCTTT
j_gene: TRBJ1-2; v_gene: TRBV6-5; abundance: -; d_gene: TRBD1; CDR3aa: CASSSEGAGYYGYTF; CDR3nt: TGTGCCAGCAGTTCAGAGGGGGCCGGTTACTATGGCTACACCTTC
j_gene: TRBJ1-5; v_gene: TRBV11-2; abundance: -; d_gene: -; CDR3aa: CASSLRGEGPQHF; CDR3nt: TGTGCCAGCAGCTTACGGGGGGAGGGGCCCCAGCATTTT
j_gene: TRBJ1-6; v_gene: TRBV6-5; abundance: -; d_gene: -; CDR3aa: CASSLPRDYNSPLHF; CDR3nt: TGTGCCAGCTCACTCCCCAGGGACTATAATTCACCCCTCCACTTT
j_gene: TRBJ2-1; v_gene: TRBV7-2; abundance: -; d_gene: -; CDR3aa: CASSLRTGGTEYNEQFF; CDR3nt: TGTGCCAGCAGCCTTCGGACAGGCGGGACTGAGTACAATGAGCAGTTCTTC
j_gene: TRBJ2-1; v_gene: TRBV7-3; abundance: -; d_gene: -; CDR3aa: CASSLVASSRNEQFF; CDR3nt: TGTGCCAGCAGCCTCGTGGCTAGTTCTAGGAATGAGCAGTTCTTC
j_gene: TRBJ1-2; v_gene: TRBV30; abundance: -; d_gene: -; CDR3aa: CASPIGDYGYTF; CDR3nt: TGTGCCTCGCCAATAGGGGACTATGGCTACACCTTC
j_gene: TRBJ2-1; v_gene: TRBV4-2; abundance: -; d_gene: TRBD1; CDR3aa: CASSQWSGTGDNEQFF; CDR3nt: TGTGCCAGCAGCCAATGGAGCGGGACAGGGGACAATGAGCAGTTCTTC
j_gene: TRBJ1-2; v_gene: TRBV15; abundance: -; d_gene: -; CDR3aa: CATSRDTGVFGYTF; CDR3nt: TGTGCCACCAGCAGAGATACGGGGGTCTTCGGCTACACCTTC
j_gene: TRBJ1-1; v_gene: TRBV5-5; abundance: -; d_gene: -; CDR3aa: CASRPDWIIYNTEAFF; CDR3nt: TGTGCCAGCAGACCCGACTGGATCATCTATAACACTGAAGCTTTCTTT
j_gene: TRBJ2-3; v_gene: TRBV10-3; abundance: -; d_gene: TRBD1; CDR3aa: CAISGKQGSGTDTQYF; CDR3nt: TGTGCCATCAGTGGAAAACAGGGGAGTGGTACAGATACGCAGTATTTT
j_gene: TRBJ2-5; v_gene: TRBV29-1; abundance: -; d_gene: TRBD2; CDR3aa: CSVWGLAGEETQYF; CDR3nt: TGCAGCGTCTGGGGACTAGCGGGGGAAGAGACCCAGTACTTC
j_gene: TRBJ1-1; v_gene: TRBV19; abundance: few; d_gene: -; CDR3aa: CASSEAQTGTEAFF; CDR3nt: TGTGCCAGTAGCGAAGCCCAGACGGGCACTGAAGCTTTCTTT
j_gene: TRBJ1-2; v_gene: TRBV2; abundance: once; d_gene: -; CDR3aa: CASRGGYLSYTF; CDR3nt: TGTGCCAGCCGAGGCGGCTACCTGAGCTACACCTTC
j_gene: TRBJ2-1; v_gene: TRBV13; abundance: -; d_gene: TRBD1; CDR3aa: CASSSRTGNEQFF; CDR3nt: TGTGCCAGCAGCTCCCGGACAGGCAATGAGCAGTTCTTC
j_gene: TRBJ2-1; v_gene: TRBV7-3; abundance: -; d_gene: -; CDR3aa: CASSLTVAVYNEQFF; CDR3nt: TGTGCCAGCAGCTTAACTGTAGCGGTCTACAATGAGCAGTTCTTC
j_gene: TRBJ1-5; v_gene: TRBV7-8; abundance: -; d_gene: -; CDR3aa: CASSVRAYQPQHF; CDR3nt: TGTGCCAGCAGCGTCAGGGCTTATCAGCCCCAGCATTTT